This TCR beta chain came from a study of T cell changes during pregnancy in multiple sclerosis. Measured with immunoSEQ multiplex PCR; TCRdb has only the in-frame clones, and not every one. The sample has 30,000 to 45,000 clones, 90% seen once. The germline gives CDR1 MGHRA, CDR2 YSYEKL. This CDR3 comprises 16 residues. V shed 3 bases, J shed 1 base, and the junction held 8 bases outside the gene matches. V is TRBV4-1 and J is TRBJ1-2; 7 bases line up with TRBD1. This clonotype originated in a female donor with multiple sclerosis, enrolled in a pregnancy study. The sample here was CD4+ T cells from peripheral blood mononuclear cells, taken in the third trimester of pregnancy. The CDR3 DNA is TGCGCCAGCAGCCAGCAAACAGGGGCCCATAACTATGGCTACACCTTC. Protein product: CASSQQTGAHNYGYTF.